These T cell receptor beta chains were read from a single sample in a study of shared clonotypes between healthy human individuals. Some clones are missing from TCRdb's copy, which holds only in-frame ones; the method was immunoSEQ multiplex PCR. The repertoire holds over 2 million clones, with around 92% as singletons. The source material was naive CD4+ T cells from PBMCs. The receptor set was obtained from a man in his late teens or twenties in good health. Some clones in this sample may be carry-over from other donors' samples. Both conserved end residues are part of each CDR3. D genes are given only for firm matches. The size entry is marked missing in some rows and otherwise reads once, few, many or a size class.

TGTGCCAGCAGTGGACAGGCCAGTTCTGGGGCCAACGTCCTGACTTTC	CASSGQASSGANVLTF	-	-	TRBV6-1	TRBJ2-6
TGTGCCAGCAGTGAACCCGGGGGGCGCGGGTCCTACAATGAGCAGTTCTTC	CASSEPGGRGSYNEQFF	-	-	TRBV25-1	TRBJ2-1
TGTGCCAGCAGCCTTAGGGCCGGGACGGTAATCACTGAAGCTTTCTTT	CASSLRAGTVITEAFF	-	-	TRBV7-8	TRBJ1-1
TGTGCCAGCAGGTCCCTGCAGCGGTTGAGGAATGAAAAACTGTTTTTT	CASRSLQRLRNEKLFF	-	-	TRBV27	TRBJ1-4
TGTGCCAGCAGCTTAATTTGGGCCCAGTACTTC	CASSLIWAQYF	-	-	TRBV7-2	TRBJ2-5
TGTGCCAGCAGTCGCTCTCACGAGCAGTACTTC	CASSRSHEQYF	-	-	TRBV6-6	TRBJ2-7
TGTGCCAGCAGCCCCCAGGCTAGCGAGACCTACGAGCAGTACTTC	CASSPQASETYEQYF	once	-	TRBV4-2	TRBJ2-7
TGCGCCAGCAGCTCCGGACTAGCGGGAGGGCCAGGCACAGATACGCAGTATTTT	CASSSGLAGGPGTDTQYF	-	TRBD2	TRBV5-1	TRBJ2-3
TGCGCCAGCTCCAGGCGGGGGGGAGGGGAGCAGTACTTC	CASSRRGGGEQYF	-	TRBD2	TRBV5-1	TRBJ2-7
TGTGCCAGCAGACGGGGGACTAGCGGAAGCACAGATACGCAGTATTTT	CASRRGTSGSTDTQYF	-	TRBD2	TRBV11-2	TRBJ2-3
TGTGCCAGCGATCCTGGGGCCCTTTTCCGCTCTGGGGCCAACGTCCTGACTTTC	CASDPGALFRSGANVLTF	-	-	TRBV28	TRBJ2-6